The rows below give T cell receptor beta chains drawn from one sample of a study of regulatory T cells in long-lasting Graves disease. TCRdb itself ran the multiplex PCR reads through MiXCR, one entry per CDR3 protein. The sample shows 450,000 to 600,000 distinct CDR3 sequences, around 15% of them seen only once. These same records also appear under a second study, on T cells in Graves' hyperthyroidism and ophthalmopathy.

This specimen was peripheral blood mononuclear cells (PBMCs), taken at new diagnosis, from a patient treated with antithyroid drugs. The receptor set was obtained from a man in his forties with Graves disease. Each CDR3 is given with its conserved first and last residue. D genes are given only for firm matches. Clone sizes are given selectively: once, few, many, or a class where the clone is expanded.

v_call: TRBV14
clone_size: few
d_call: TRBD2
j_call: TRBJ2-1
cdr3_nt: TGTGCCAGCAGCCAAGATCTGGGCGGGAGTGGCTCCTACAATGAGCAGTTCTTC
cdr3_aa: CASSQDLGGSGSYNEQFF

v_call: TRBV6-1
clone_size: few
d_call: -
j_call: TRBJ2-6
cdr3_nt: TGTGCCAGCTCCTCTTCCGGGGCTGGGGCCAACGTCCTGACTTTC
cdr3_aa: CASSSSGAGANVLTF

v_call: TRBV7-2
clone_size: many
d_call: -
j_call: TRBJ2-3
cdr3_nt: TGTGCCAGCAGCTTCGTCGGGAGCGCAGATACGCAGTATTTT
cdr3_aa: CASSFVGSADTQYF

v_call: TRBV7-2
clone_size: many
d_call: TRBD2
j_call: TRBJ2-1
cdr3_nt: TGTGCCAGCAGCTTGCCCTCCGGGACTAGCGGGAGGGCCGTCATAGCGGGGTCCTACAATGAGCAGTTCTTC
cdr3_aa: CASSLPSGTSGRAVIAGSYNEQFF

v_call: TRBV18
clone_size: many
d_call: -
j_call: TRBJ2-7
cdr3_nt: TGTGCCAGCTCACCGACCCCGCAGGCCGAGCAGTACTTC
cdr3_aa: CASSPTPQAEQYF

v_call: TRBV2
clone_size: many
d_call: TRBD2
j_call: TRBJ2-2
cdr3_nt: TGTGCCAGCAGTGAGAGCGGGAGGACAAACACCGGGGAGCTGTTTTTT
cdr3_aa: CASSESGRTNTGELFF

v_call: TRBV29-1
clone_size: many
d_call: -
j_call: TRBJ2-3
cdr3_nt: TGCAGCGTTGATATGGGGGACACGCAGTATTTT
cdr3_aa: CSVDMGDTQYF

v_call: TRBV30
clone_size: -
d_call: -
j_call: TRBJ2-3
cdr3_nt: TGTGCCTGGAGTGTATACCCGAGCACAGATACGCAGTATTTT
cdr3_aa: CAWSVYPSTDTQYF

v_call: TRBV2
clone_size: many
d_call: TRBD2
j_call: TRBJ2-5
cdr3_nt: TGTGCCAGCAGTGAAGGGGGGGGGACGGAAGAGACCCAGTACTTC
cdr3_aa: CASSEGGGTEETQYF

v_call: TRBV12-3/TRBV12-4
clone_size: few
d_call: -
j_call: TRBJ2-1
cdr3_nt: TGTGCCAGCAGGGGTCATGAGCAGTTCTTC
cdr3_aa: CASRGHEQFF

v_call: TRBV2
clone_size: many
d_call: -
j_call: TRBJ1-1
cdr3_nt: TGTGCCAGCAGGAGACAGGATTTCAACACTGAAGCTTTCTTT
cdr3_aa: CASRRQDFNTEAFF

v_call: TRBV20-1
clone_size: few
d_call: -
j_call: TRBJ1-3
cdr3_nt: TGCAGTGCTCTTACAGGGATGGGAAACACCATATATTTT
cdr3_aa: CSALTGMGNTIYF

v_call: TRBV27
clone_size: many
d_call: -
j_call: TRBJ2-7
cdr3_nt: TGTGCCAGCAGTTTTGGGGGACGCGAGCAGTACTTC
cdr3_aa: CASSFGGREQYF

v_call: TRBV18
clone_size: many
d_call: TRBD1
j_call: TRBJ1-3
cdr3_nt: TGTGCCAGCTCACCACAGGGGGCTGGCGGAAACACCATATATTTT
cdr3_aa: CASSPQGAGGNTIYF

v_call: TRBV18
clone_size: many
d_call: -
j_call: TRBJ1-2
cdr3_nt: TGTGCCAGCTCACCAAGGGCGATAGATAGCTACACCTTC
cdr3_aa: CASSPRAIDSYTF

v_call: TRBV5-1
clone_size: few
d_call: -
j_call: TRBJ2-3
cdr3_nt: TGTGCCAGCAGCTGGGGGGGCGGTAGCACAGATACGCAGTATTTT
cdr3_aa: CASSWGGGSTDTQYF

v_call: TRBV20-1
clone_size: many
d_call: -
j_call: TRBJ2-1
cdr3_nt: TGCAGTGCTAGAGAAACCCCCCCGCCAGGGTACAATGAGCAGTTCTTC
cdr3_aa: CSARETPPPGYNEQFF

v_call: TRBV6-5
clone_size: few
d_call: TRBD1
j_call: TRBJ2-7
cdr3_nt: TGTGCCAGCAGCTACACTACCGGGACAGGAGACTACGAGCAGTACTTC
cdr3_aa: CASSYTTGTGDYEQYF

v_call: TRBV6-5
clone_size: many
d_call: -
j_call: TRBJ2-5
cdr3_nt: TGTGCCAGCAGTTACCGACAAAGACGGCTCCAAGAGACCCAGTACTTC
cdr3_aa: CASSYRQRRLQETQYF

v_call: TRBV2
clone_size: few
d_call: TRBD1
j_call: TRBJ1-3
cdr3_nt: TGTGCCAGCAGTGTCCAGGGGGCAATTGGAAACACCATATATTTT
cdr3_aa: CASSVQGAIGNTIYF

v_call: TRBV4-2
clone_size: few
d_call: -
j_call: TRBJ2-6
cdr3_nt: TGTGCCAGCAGCCAAGAAACTGGGGCCAACGTCCTGACTTTC
cdr3_aa: CASSQETGANVLTF

v_call: TRBV19
clone_size: few
d_call: -
j_call: TRBJ2-7
cdr3_nt: TGTGCCAGTAGCCCCTCCCCACCTCTCGAGCAGTACTTC
cdr3_aa: CASSPSPPLEQYF

v_call: TRBV12-3/TRBV12-4
clone_size: few
d_call: -
j_call: TRBJ1-4
cdr3_nt: TGTGCCAGCTCCACAGCGGGGGGGAATGAAAAACTGTTTTTT
cdr3_aa: CASSTAGGNEKLFF

v_call: TRBV5-1
clone_size: few
d_call: -
j_call: TRBJ2-4
cdr3_nt: TGCGCCAGCAGCTTTCCTCTACAGGGAGACAAAAACATTCAGTACTTC
cdr3_aa: CASSFPLQGDKNIQYF

v_call: TRBV11-2
clone_size: -
d_call: TRBD1
j_call: TRBJ2-4
cdr3_nt: TGCGCCAGCAGCCCAGCAGACAGGGGGACTCAGTACTTC
cdr3_aa: CASSPADRGTQYF

v_call: TRBV29-1
clone_size: -
d_call: -
j_call: TRBJ1-1
cdr3_nt: TGCAGCGATGGCGGGATGAACACTGAAGCTTTCTTT
cdr3_aa: CSDGGMNTEAFF

v_call: TRBV5-5
clone_size: many
d_call: -
j_call: TRBJ1-1
cdr3_nt: TGTGCCAGCAGCCGGGGGCCAGGGACCAACACTGAAGCTTTCTTT
cdr3_aa: CASSRGPGTNTEAFF

v_call: TRBV24-1
clone_size: many
d_call: -
j_call: TRBJ2-1
cdr3_nt: TGTGCCACCAGTGATTTGACCACTAGCTCCTACAATGAGCAGTTCTTC
cdr3_aa: CATSDLTTSSYNEQFF

v_call: TRBV9
clone_size: -
d_call: TRBD2
j_call: TRBJ2-2
cdr3_nt: TGTGCCAGCAGCCCTCTACCGGGACTAGCGGGAGGGGCCACCGGGGAGCTGTTTTTT
cdr3_aa: CASSPLPGLAGGATGELFF

v_call: TRBV28
clone_size: many
d_call: -
j_call: TRBJ2-7
cdr3_nt: TGTGCCACCACCCCCGGGGTCTACGAGCAGTACTTC
cdr3_aa: CATTPGVYEQYF

v_call: TRBV18
clone_size: few
d_call: TRBD2
j_call: TRBJ2-1
cdr3_nt: TGTGCCAGCTCACCGCCGGGACTAGCGGGAGGGCCGATCAGCGATGAGCAGTTCTTC
cdr3_aa: CASSPPGLAGGPISDEQFF

v_call: TRBV5-6
clone_size: few
d_call: TRBD1
j_call: TRBJ2-5
cdr3_nt: TGTGCCAGCAGCTCACAACGAACTACCGGGACAGGGCGGCAAGAGACCCAGTACTTC
cdr3_aa: CASSSQRTTGTGRQETQYF

v_call: TRBV4-1
clone_size: -
d_call: -
j_call: TRBJ1-1
cdr3_nt: TGCGCCAGCAGCCAAGGTGGGCGGGAGAACACTGAAGCTTTCTTT
cdr3_aa: CASSQGGRENTEAFF

v_call: TRBV10-3
clone_size: few
d_call: -
j_call: TRBJ2-3
cdr3_nt: TGTGCCATCAAGCCGGTAACTAGCACAGATACGCAGTATTTT
cdr3_aa: CAIKPVTSTDTQYF